Presented here are 17 T cell receptor beta chains from one specimen sequenced in a study of CD8+CD57+ T cells in acquired aplastic anemia. Individuals selected for sequencing had exhibited CD8+CD57+ cell expansion on flow cytometry. Both TCR beta VDJ combination and CDR3 sequence profiling were carried out. Genomic DNA was the template for this profiling. TCRdb redid the calling of the reads with MiXCR, one entry per CDR3 protein. The table has 95,000 to 150,000 distinct CDR3 sequences, 30% to 45% seen once; the top ten hold over 2%. Input material: sorted CD4+, CD8+, or CD8+CD57+ T cells (not recorded which) from PBMCs. The receptors stem from a human donor with aplastic anemia.

The chain joins TRBV7-9 to TRBJ1-2; 9 positions agree with TRBD1. The CDR3 covers 15 residues. In germline, CDR1 is SEHNR, CDR2 FQNEAQ (reference sequence). The trim removed 1 base at V and 7 bases at J, leaving 7 bases unmatched. The chain's CDR3 is CASSLDRGTGSGYTF. CDR3 DNA: TGTGCCAGCAGCTTAGACCGTGGGACAGGGTCTGGCTACACCTTC.

The chain carries TRBV29-1 and TRBJ1-1; 7 nucleotides align to TRBD1. The CDR3 extends over 13 amino acids. After removal of 7 bases from V and 4 bases from J, the junction contained 9 bases not matched to a gene. CDR1 is SQVTM and CDR2 is ANQGSEA in the germline V gene. The CDR3 coding sequence is TGCAGCGCGCGGACAGGATCGGTCACTGAAGCTTTCTTT. Amino acids: CSARTGSVTEAFF.

The chain employs TRBV11-2 and TRBJ2-3; tentative D call: TRBD2 (7 bases). The CDR3 runs to 16 residues. V shed 5 bases and J shed 3 bases, with 18 bases lying between them. Germline V gene sequence: CDR1 SGHAT, CDR2 FQNNGV. The CDR3 DNA reads as TGTGCCAGCAGCGCGGGGGCGGGAGTCGGTACAGATACGCAGTATTTT. It is translated as CASSAGAGVGTDTQYF.

The gene calls are TRBV19 and TRBJ2-3; 11 nucleotides align to TRBD2. Looked up from germline, CDR1 is LNHDA and CDR2 is SQIVND (reference sequence). The CDR3 sequence is 15 residues long. J lost 4 bases, V lost 10 bases, and 10 bases had no gene match. The CDR3 region is CATRSVAGGADTQYF. The CDR3 DNA follows: TGTGCCACCAGATCAGTAGCGGGGGGGGCAGATACGCAGTATTTT.

The genes are TRBV14 and TRBJ2-7, with 7 bases fitting TRBD1. Trimming cost V 5 bases and J 2 bases; bases outside gene matches: 6. The germline V gene has CDR1 SGHDN and CDR2 FVKESK. This CDR3 is 14 amino acids long. The DNA of the CDR3 is TGTGCCAGCAGCTCCGCGACAGGGCCCTACGAGCAGTACTTC. Translation: CASSSATGPYEQYF.

In its sample, this clonotype was seen many times. The J gene is TRBJ2-1, the V gene TRBV24-1, with 7 bases lining up with TRBD1. Germline V gives CDR1 KGHDR, CDR2 SFDVKD. CDR3 length equals 15 residues. The V segment lost 4 bases and the J segment 2 bases; nucleotides outside the gene matches: 4. Written as DNA, the CDR3 is TGTGCCACCAGTGACTCCGGGACAGCCTACAATGAGCAGTTCTTC. Its protein product is CATSDSGTAYNEQFF.

This chain uses TRBV15 with TRBJ1-4, with unresolved D. The length of the CDR3 is 14 residues. V was cut by 3 bases and J by 8 bases, with 13 bases left in between. Germline V lookup: CDR1 LNHNV, CDR2 YYDKDF (reference sequence). Here the CDR3 reads CATSSALGGEKLFF. CDR3 coding DNA: TGTGCCACCAGCAGTGCCTTGGGAGGGGAAAAACTGTTTTTT.

V gene TRBV2 combines with J gene TRBJ2-1; D not certain. CDR3 length: 11 amino acids. V was trimmed by 7 bases and J by 2 bases, leaving 3 bases between them. Germline loops: CDR1 SNHLY, CDR2 FYNNEI. CDR3 nucleotide sequence: TGTGCCAGCATGACCTACAATGAGCAGTTCTTC. This encodes CASMTYNEQFF.

The chain recombines TRBV24-1 with TRBJ2-1; possibly TRBD2 for D (6 bases). There are 15 residues in the CDR3. Looked up from germline, CDR1 is KGHDR and CDR2 is SFDVKD. Deletions cut 3 bases from V and 9 bases from J, with 17 bases between. The CDR3 DNA reads TGTGCCACCAGTGATCAACTAGCCACGGTCGGTGAGCAGTTCTTC. Protein: CATSDQLATVGEQFF.

This clonotype was counted many times. This CDR3 is CASSYGGANVLTF. Written as DNA, the CDR3 is TGCGCCAGCAGCTACGGGGGGGCCAACGTCCTGACTTTC. This sequence joins TRBV5-1 and TRBJ2-6; D ambiguous. Germline CDR1 reads SGHRS; CDR2 reads YFSETQ. V shed 3 bases and J shed 4 bases, with 5 bases lying between them. CDR3 length equals 13 residues. Based on the CDR3 plus reference TRBV5-1 and TRBJ2-6, the full variable domain is KAGVTQTPRYLIKTRGQQVTLSCSPISGHRSVSWYQQTPGQGLQFLFEYFSETQRNKGNFPGRFSGRQFSNSRSEMNVSTLELGDSALYLCASSYGGANVLTFGAGSRLTVL.

This clonotype was detected ten times or more. This chain uses TRBV11-2 with TRBJ2-5, with 8 nucleotides matching TRBD1. The CDR3 sequence is 14 residues long. CDR1 is SGHAT and CDR2 is FQNNGV in the germline V gene. The V segment lost 4 bases and the J segment 5 bases; nucleotides outside the gene matches: 6. The CDR3 region is CASSSQGAQETQYF. The CDR3 nucleotides are TGTGCCAGCAGCTCCCAGGGGGCGCAGGAGACCCAGTACTTC.

The CDR3 here is CASRVGGLNEQYV. CDR3 bases: TGTGCCAGCAGGGTCGGGGGCCTCAACGAGCAGTACGTC. The V and J genes are TRBV25-1 and TRBJ2-7; either TRBD1 or TRBD2 may fit D (6 bases each). CDR1 MGHDK and CDR2 SYGVNS come from the germline V gene. CDR3 size: 13 residues. Trimming removed 6 bases at V and 5 bases at J, with 14 bases between.

This clonotype came up many times. The chain joins TRBV7-9 to TRBJ2-3; no firm D call. V was pared by 3 bases and J by 3 bases, with 10 bases between. The germline V gene encodes CDR1 SEHNR and CDR2 FQNEAQ (reference sequence). CDR3 length equals 14 residues. CDR3 amino acids: CASSFASTTDTQYF. CDR3 nucleotides: TGTGCCAGCAGCTTCGCCAGTACAACAGATACGCAGTATTTT.

As concerns this clonotype: At one end the junction does not follow the germline gene, possibly because of a read error. The V and J genes are TRBV4-1 and TRBJ1-1, with D possibly TRBD1 on 5 matching bases. The germline CDR1 and CDR2 sequences are MGHRA and YSYEKL. CDR3 length: 15 residues. The CDR3 DNA is TGCGCCAGTACCCCAGAGAGCAGGGCAACCACTGAAGCTTCCTTT. Amino acids: CASTPESRATTEASF.

This clonotype was picked up one time. This rearrangement joins TRBV15 to TRBJ2-7, with TRBD2 matching over 8 bases. The CDR3 totals 16 residues. The germline V gene has CDR1 LNHNV and CDR2 YYDKDF (reference sequence). Trimming removed 0 bases from V and 5 bases from J; junction bases left unmatched: 9. As DNA, the CDR3 is TGTGCCACCAGCAGAGAGGACGGGGGGGCATTTAACGAGCAGTACTTC. It is translated as CATSREDGGAFNEQYF.

This clonotype was seen many times. The chain joins TRBV27 to TRBJ1-6, with D possibly being TRBD1 (5 bases). Germline CDR1 is MNHEY and CDR2 is SMNVEV (reference sequence). This CDR3 spans 16 amino acids. Between the trimmed V and J ends, which lost 4 bases and 10 bases, there was a span of 20 bases. Here the CDR3 reads CASSSNLLGVGSPLHF. CDR3 DNA sequence: TGTGCCAGCAGTTCAAACCTACTGGGGGTGGGGTCACCCCTCCACTTT.

By sample share, this clonotype is medium-sized. V and J are TRBV10-3 and TRBJ2-7, with TRBD1 as a possible D gene (6 bases). Germline V lookup: CDR1 ENHRY, CDR2 SYGVKD. V lost 4 bases to trimming and J lost 1 base, with 14 bases between them. The CDR3 consists of 15 residues. CDR3 sequence: CAISVEQGGSYEQYF. CDR3 DNA sequence: TGTGCCATCAGTGTGGAACAGGGCGGGTCCTACGAGCAGTACTTC.